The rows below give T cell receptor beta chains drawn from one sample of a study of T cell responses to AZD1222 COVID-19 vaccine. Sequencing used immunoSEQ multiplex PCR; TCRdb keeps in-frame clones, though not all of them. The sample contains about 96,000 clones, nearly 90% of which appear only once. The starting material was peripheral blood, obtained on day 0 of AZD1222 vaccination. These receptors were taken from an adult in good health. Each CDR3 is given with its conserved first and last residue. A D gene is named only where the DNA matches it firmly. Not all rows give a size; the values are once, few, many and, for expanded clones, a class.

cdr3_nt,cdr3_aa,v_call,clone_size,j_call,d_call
TGTGCCAGCAGCTTTAGCGGGGTAGATTCACCCCTCCACTTT,CASSFSGVDSPLHF,TRBV7-2,-,TRBJ1-6,-
TGTGCCAGCAGTTACGTAGGGGGCTCTACCTACGAGCAGTACTTC,CASSYVGGSTYEQYF,TRBV6-5,-,TRBJ2-7,TRBD1
TGTGCCAGTAGTGCTTTGCGGGGGGCCTCTGAGCAGTTCTTC,CASSALRGASEQFF,TRBV19,-,TRBJ2-1,TRBD2
TGTGCCAGCAGCTTAGGGGCCTACGAGCAGTACTTC,CASSLGAYEQYF,TRBV5-8,-,TRBJ2-7,-
TGTGCCAGCAGTCCCATCACTGGGGGGAGCTCCTACGAGCAGTACTTC,CASSPITGGSSYEQYF,TRBV25-1,-,TRBJ2-7,-
TGTGCCAGCACCGGGAACACTGAAGCTTTCTTT,CASTGNTEAFF,TRBV25-1,-,TRBJ1-1,-
TGTGCCAGTACCGGGACAGCTGGGGCCAACGTCCTGACTTTC,CASTGTAGANVLTF,TRBV19,-,TRBJ2-6,TRBD1
TGTGCCAGCAGCTTGGGGGGGCGATACACAGATACGCAGTATTTT,CASSLGGRYTDTQYF,TRBV7-6,-,TRBJ2-3,-
TGTGCCAGCAGATTAGGGACTACAGGGGGTCCCAATGAGCAGTTCTTC,CASRLGTTGGPNEQFF,TRBV7-9,-,TRBJ2-1,-
TGTGCCAGCAGCGGAGAGGGGGCCCCTAGGAGAAACGAGCAGTACTTC,CASSGEGAPRRNEQYF,TRBV2,few,TRBJ2-7,TRBD1
TGTGCCAGCAGCGCCCGACTAGCGGGGGGGACAGATACGCAGTATTTT,CASSARLAGGTDTQYF,TRBV11-2,-,TRBJ2-3,TRBD2
TGTGCTAGCAGCTTAATAACAGGGACGAACACCGGGGAGCTGTTTTTT,CASSLITGTNTGELFF,TRBV7-7,few,TRBJ2-2,-
TGTGCCAGCAGGGAGGGACTGAGCAATCAGCCCCAGCATTTT,CASREGLSNQPQHF,TRBV2,few,TRBJ1-5,-
TGTGCCTGGAGTGTGGACACCAATTCACCCCTCCACTTT,CAWSVDTNSPLHF,TRBV30,-,TRBJ1-6,-
TGTGCCAGCAGCTTTTTAAATAGGGGCGAGCAGTACTTC,CASSFLNRGEQYF,TRBV5-4,-,TRBJ2-7,-
TGTGCCAGCAGTCCAGCACCCGGGGGTGGTCAGCCCCAGCATTTT,CASSPAPGGGQPQHF,TRBV27,-,TRBJ1-5,-
TGCGCCAGCAGCTTCGCCGGGTTCGAGGGCTCCGGCTACACCTTC,CASSFAGFEGSGYTF,TRBV5-1,-,TRBJ1-2,-
TGTGCCTGGAGTGTAAAGCGGCGGATCTGGCCCCAGCATTTT,CAWSVKRRIWPQHF,TRBV30,-,TRBJ1-5,-
TGTGCCACTTTGGACAGGTCCTCCTACGAGCAGTACTTC,CATLDRSSYEQYF,TRBV2,-,TRBJ2-7,TRBD1
TGTGCCAGCAGTTTATCTCCCGCCGACGAGCAGTACTTC,CASSLSPADEQYF,TRBV28,-,TRBJ2-7,-
TGTGCCAGCAGCCAAACGTACCAAGAGACCCAGTACTTC,CASSQTYQETQYF,TRBV7-2,once,TRBJ2-5,-
TGTGCCAGCAGCTCTGTGAGGGGCGAAGAGACCCAGTACTTC,CASSSVRGEETQYF,TRBV5-4,-,TRBJ2-5,-
TGTGCCAGCAGTTGGCCTCCGGGTTCGACTGAAGCTTTCTTT,CASSWPPGSTEAFF,TRBV6-2/TRBV6-3,-,TRBJ1-1,-
TGTGCCAGCAGCTTGAGGACAGGGCAAAGCAATCAGCCCCAGCATTTT,CASSLRTGQSNQPQHF,TRBV5-8,-,TRBJ1-5,TRBD1
TGTGCCAGCAGCACCTCAGGACAGGGGAGGGACTATGGCTACACCTTC,CASSTSGQGRDYGYTF,TRBV9,-,TRBJ1-2,TRBD1
TGTGCCAGCAGCTGGACAGGGCAAAATTCACCCCTCCACTTT,CASSWTGQNSPLHF,TRBV6-5,-,TRBJ1-6,TRBD1
TGTGCCAGCAGTCAAACAGGGGGCGCCTATAATTCACCCCTCCACTTT,CASSQTGGAYNSPLHF,TRBV6-2/TRBV6-3,-,TRBJ1-6,TRBD1
TGCGCCAGCAGCCAAGAGGGACTTCAAGGGGACATTCAGTACTTC,CASSQEGLQGDIQYF,TRBV4-1,-,TRBJ2-4,-
TGTGCCAGCAGCCAAGGACAGAAATACTCACCGTCCTACGAGCAGTACTTC,CASSQGQKYSPSYEQYF,TRBV5-4,-,TRBJ2-7,-
TGCGCCAGCAGCTTGGTTGGTCGAACTGAAGCTTTCTTT,CASSLVGRTEAFF,TRBV5-1,-,TRBJ1-1,-
TGTGCCAGCAGTTCGGACAGGGACGGCTATCAGCCCCAGCATTTT,CASSSDRDGYQPQHF,TRBV5-5,-,TRBJ1-5,TRBD1
TGTGCCAGTAGGAACAGGGGGCTGAACACCGGGGAGCTGTTTTTT,CASRNRGLNTGELFF,TRBV19,-,TRBJ2-2,TRBD1
TGTGCCAGCAGCGTAGCCGTAGCCGGGGGCCAGGGAGGCAATGAGCAGTTCTTC,CASSVAVAGGQGGNEQFF,TRBV9,-,TRBJ2-1,-
TGTGCCATCAGTGAGCTGGGGGTCGGTGATGAAAAACTGTTTTTT,CAISELGVGDEKLFF,TRBV10-3,-,TRBJ1-4,-
TGTGCCAGTAGTTACCTGGTCGTCAGGGCGGATGAAAAACTGTTTTTT,CASSYLVVRADEKLFF,TRBV19,-,TRBJ1-4,-
TGTGCCAGCAGGGTCATAGATTCACCCCTCCACTTT,CASRVIDSPLHF,TRBV6-6,few,TRBJ1-6,-
TGTGCCAGCAGCTTACTTAGGACGCAGGGGATCTATGGCTACACCTTC,CASSLLRTQGIYGYTF,TRBV7-8,-,TRBJ1-2,-
TGTGCCAGCAGCTTAGTCAGGGGGCGGCCTGGAAACACCATATATTTT,CASSLVRGRPGNTIYF,TRBV11-2,-,TRBJ1-3,TRBD1
TGTGCCAGCAGCTTAAGCCCTAGCGGGGTCGATGAGCAGTTCTTC,CASSLSPSGVDEQFF,TRBV7-3,-,TRBJ2-1,TRBD2
TGCAGCGTCAAACAGGGAGGCAACACTGAAGCTTTCTTT,CSVKQGGNTEAFF,TRBV29-1,-,TRBJ1-1,-
TGTGCCAGCAGCACCGGAACCGGAGGGAGCTCTGGAAACACCATATATTTT,CASSTGTGGSSGNTIYF,TRBV9,medium-sized,TRBJ1-3,-
TGTGCCAGCAGCCCCGATACAACTAATGAAAAACTGTTTTTT,CASSPDTTNEKLFF,TRBV5-4,-,TRBJ1-4,-
TGTGCCAGCAGCCTAGAGACAGGATATGGCTACACCTTC,CASSLETGYGYTF,TRBV6-2/TRBV6-3,-,TRBJ1-2,-
TGTGCCAGCAGCCAAGAAGCGGGGGTGCCCGATACGCAGTATTTT,CASSQEAGVPDTQYF,TRBV3-1/TRBV3-2,-,TRBJ2-3,TRBD2
TGTGCCAGCAGTTTCAACGGATACAATGAGCAGTTCTTC,CASSFNGYNEQFF,TRBV6-5,once,TRBJ2-1,-
TGTGCCAGCAGCCAAGAAAAGGTTAGAGATGGCTACACCTTC,CASSQEKVRDGYTF,TRBV4-2,-,TRBJ1-2,-
TGTGCCAGCAGCTTAGGTCAACCAGCCGGGACCCAGTACTTC,CASSLGQPAGTQYF,TRBV11-2,once,TRBJ2-5,-
TGTGCCAGCAGCGCGGGACAGGGCTACGAGCAGTACTTC,CASSAGQGYEQYF,TRBV21-1,-,TRBJ2-7,-
TGTGCCAGCTCCACCGCCGGCGGGGGGAACACTGAAGCTTTCTTT,CASSTAGGGNTEAFF,TRBV6-5,-,TRBJ1-1,-
TGTGCCAGCAGTTACTCGATCATCCACCGTATCGGTCAGTACTTC,CASSYSIIHRIGQYF,TRBV6-2/TRBV6-3,-,TRBJ2-7,-
TGTGCCAGCAGCAAGGAGTTTGTAGCGGGGGTTACCACAGATACGCAGTATTTT,CASSKEFVAGVTTDTQYF,TRBV9,once,TRBJ2-3,TRBD2
TGCAGTGCTAGTGACAGGGGCTACTATGGCTACACCTTC,CSASDRGYYGYTF,TRBV20-1,-,TRBJ1-2,TRBD1